The 11 T cell receptor beta chains given below trace back to one sample, sequenced in a study of OX40 agonist ivuxolimab in advanced cancers. Sequenced by immunoSEQ multiplex PCR; TCRdb stores in-frame clones only, minus some. The profile shows around 80,000 clones, approximately 86% of them singletons. The sample in question was CD4+ or CD8+ T cells sorted from blood, obtained in a trial of the OX40 agonist ivuxolimab. The receptors come from an adult with an advanced solid tumor such as melanoma, head and neck, liver or kidney cancer.

The rearrangement uses TRBV4-1 and TRBJ1-5; TRBD1 is a possible D gene (5 bases). V lost 4 bases and J 9 bases, leaving 13 bases between the germline ends. Germline V gives CDR1 MGHRA, CDR2 YSYEKL. This CDR3 has 13 residues. The CDR3 DNA reads as TGCGCCAGCAGCCTGGCTGTGGGGGGGCCCCAGCATTTT. It encodes CASSLAVGGPQHF.

V is TRBV5-4 and J is TRBJ1-4; D not resolved. V dropped 1 base and J dropped 2 bases, with 9 bases sitting between them. Germline CDR1 SGHNT, CDR2 YYREEE (reference sequence). The CDR3 is 15 residues long. The CDR3 DNA sequence: TGTGCCAGCAGCTTGCGGGGTAGGACTAATGAAAAACTGTTTTTT. This sequence encodes CASSLRGRTNEKLFF.

The chain joins TRBV7-2 to TRBJ1-5; 9 nucleotides align to TRBD1. Germline assignment: CDR1 SGHTA and CDR2 FQGNSA. J lost 4 bases, V lost 5 bases, and 6 bases had no gene match. This CDR3 has 15 amino acids. CDR3 loop: CASSLQGAGNQPQHF. The CDR3 coding sequence is TGTGCCAGCAGCCTACAGGGGGCAGGAAATCAGCCCCAGCATTTT.

This clone turned up a few times. The chain links TRBV6-1 to TRBJ2-3; TRBD1 matches 9 bases. There are 14 residues in the CDR3. J lost 1 base, V lost 6 bases, and 2 bases had no gene match. The germline V gene encodes CDR1 MNHNS and CDR2 SASEGT. The CDR3 is CASSWDRGTDTQYF. As DNA, the CDR3 is TGTGCCAGCAGCTGGGACAGGGGCACAGATACGCAGTATTTT.

V and J are TRBV10-3 and TRBJ1-3; no clear D gene. This CDR3 spans 16 amino acids. The V gene lost 4 bases and the J gene lost 3 bases, with 16 bases spanning the gap. Germline V gene lookup returns CDR1 ENHRY and CDR2 SYGVKD. This chain's CDR3 is CAISADVRRLGNTIYF. The DNA for the CDR3 is TGTGCCATCAGTGCCGACGTAAGAAGACTTGGAAACACCATATATTTT.

This sequence joins TRBV4-1 and TRBJ2-3; TRBD2 aligns across 14 bases. Trimming cost V 1 base and J 7 bases; bases outside gene matches: 13. CDR3 length: 19 amino acids. The V gene's germline CDR1 is MGHRA and CDR2 YSYEKL. The CDR3 DNA reads TGCGCCAGCAGCCAAGGGACTAGCGGGGGGAACCTCCGCAGGAATACGCAGTATTTT. Amino acids: CASSQGTSGGNLRRNTQYF.

The chain couples TRBV5-6 to TRBJ1-5, with 10 nucleotides matching TRBD1. The germline V gene has CDR1 SGHDT and CDR2 YYEEEE. The J segment lost 6 bases and the V segment lost 3 bases, leaving 9 bases of the junction unmatched. The CDR3 contains 16 residues. CDR3 region: CASSWRGTGASQPQHF. DNA for the CDR3: TGTGCCAGCAGCTGGAGGGGGACAGGGGCTTCTCAGCCCCAGCATTTT.

The rearrangement uses TRBV14 and TRBJ2-3, with TRBD2 identical over 12 bases. CDR3 length: 15 residues. Per the germline V gene, CDR1 is SGHDN and CDR2 is FVKESK. The J segment lost 5 bases and the V segment lost 4 bases, leaving 4 bases of the junction unmatched. CDR3: CASSPSGRAKDTQYF. The CDR3 bases are TGTGCCAGCAGCCCTAGCGGGAGGGCCAAAGATACGCAGTATTTT.

V gene TRBV10-3 combines with J gene TRBJ2-2; no clear D. There are 16 residues in the CDR3. Germline CDR1 and CDR2: ENHRY and SYGVKD. V lost 0 bases and J 6 bases, leaving 14 bases between the germline ends. This CDR3 is CAISESRGLNSGELFF. CDR3 nucleotides: TGTGCCATCAGTGAGTCAAGAGGTTTAAATTCCGGGGAGCTGTTTTTT.

J is TRBJ1-1 and V is TRBV2; D gene unclear. CDR1 and CDR2 from the germline V gene are SNHLY and FYNNEI. The CDR3 spans 13 residues. V was trimmed by 6 bases and J by 1 base, leaving 9 bases between them. This CDR3 reads CASRWNENTEAFF. Written as DNA, the CDR3 is TGTGCCAGCAGGTGGAACGAGAACACTGAAGCTTTCTTT.

The rearrangement joins TRBV30 to TRBJ2-2, with 7 bases aligning to TRBD1. The junction had 7 bases not matched to a gene; V was cut back by 4 bases and J by 5 bases. The CDR3 contains 14 residues. The V gene's germline CDR1 is GTSNPN and CDR2 SVGIG (reference sequence). The CDR3 region is CAWNTGQRTGELFF. The CDR3 DNA reads as TGTGCCTGGAACACGGGACAGCGAACCGGGGAGCTGTTTTTT.